What follows are 12 T cell receptor beta chains derived from one specimen sequenced in a study of vaccination and CD4 T cells after COVID-19. These receptors have no known antigen. Treatment meaning: 10-day PBMC culture with coronavirus spike peptide pools or control peptides (ViraFEST assay). An Oncomine TCR Beta short-read assay was used to sequence the DNA from cultured CD4+ T cells. MiXCR, applied by TCRdb to the PCR reads, yields one record per CDR3 protein. The sample holds 10,000 to 11,000 distinct CDR3 sequences, approximately 59% seen once. The material sequenced was CD4+ T cells from blood, cultured in vitro. These receptors all come from a human donor who had recovered from COVID-19.

J is TRBJ2-1 and V is TRBV12-3 or TRBV12-4, with D possibly TRBD1 on 5 matching bases. CDR3 size: 14 residues. V lost 4 bases to trimming and J lost 3 bases, with 10 bases between them. The CDR3 DNA reads TGTGCCAGCAGTTCCGCAGGGATCTACAATGAGCAGTTCTTC. It yields the protein CASSSAGIYNEQFF.

The V call is TRBV2, the J call TRBJ1-1, with 9 nucleotides matching TRBD1. The V and J ends lost 7 bases and 4 bases, in that order; junction bases with no gene match: 7. The CDR3 runs to 14 residues. Looked up from germline, CDR1 is SNHLY and CDR2 is FYNNEI. CDR3 sequence (DNA): TGTGCCAGCACGGCGACAGGGGGACCCACTGAAGCTTTCTTT. Its translation: CASTATGGPTEAFF.

The V gene is TRBV7-2, the J gene TRBJ2-5; 11 bases match TRBD2. V was pared by 5 bases and J by 1 base, with 3 bases of the junction left unmatched. The germline V gene has CDR1 SGHTA and CDR2 FQGNSA. The CDR3 is 15 residues long. The CDR3 here is CASSASGGPQETQYF. The CDR3 DNA reads as TGTGCCAGCAGCGCTAGCGGGGGGCCCCAAGAGACCCAGTACTTC.

This rearrangement joins TRBV6-1 to TRBJ2-7, with 7 bases lining up with TRBD1. CDR3 length equals 14 residues. CDR1 is MNHNS, CDR2 SASEGT, per germline. Trimming removed 5 bases from V and 4 bases from J; junction bases left unmatched: 8. The CDR3 DNA is TGTGCCAGCAGTCGACAGGGTTTAACATACGAGCAGTACTTC. Protein product: CASSRQGLTYEQYF.

The V and J genes are TRBV5-1 and TRBJ1-1; D remains ambiguous. Germline loops: CDR1 SGHRS, CDR2 YFSETQ. This CDR3 has 14 amino acids. The germline V and J ends were trimmed by 3 bases and 0 bases, with 9 bases remaining between them. CDR3 residues: CASSSGVLNTEAFF. In nucleotides, the CDR3 is TGCGCCAGCAGCTCGGGAGTATTGAACACTGAAGCTTTCTTT.

This rearrangement joins TRBV11-2 to TRBJ1-6; TRBD1 is a possible D gene (6 bases). Per germline, CDR1 SGHAT and CDR2 FQNNGV. The V and J ends lost 5 bases and 10 bases respectively, with 15 bases between them. The CDR3 consists of 14 residues. The CDR3 sequence: CASSHGQFHSPLHF. DNA of the CDR3: TGTGCCAGCAGCCACGGACAGTTTCACTCACCCCTCCACTTT.

This rearrangement joins TRBV20-1 to TRBJ1-2; no firm D call. The V end was cut by 0 bases, the J end by 2 bases, with 10 bases between. The CDR3 has 14 amino acids. Per the germline V gene, CDR1 is DFQATT and CDR2 is SNEGSKA (reference sequence). The DNA for the CDR3 is TGCAGTGCTAGAGATAGGTATCGCAACTATGGCTACACCTTC. It specifies CSARDRYRNYGYTF.

This chain uses TRBV10-3 with TRBJ1-6; 8 bases are a match to TRBD1. This CDR3 comprises 15 residues. The J segment lost 10 bases and the V segment lost 5 bases, leaving 10 bases of the junction unmatched. Germline V CDR1 and CDR2: ENHRY, SYGVKD. Here the CDR3 reads CAISPGTGGVSPLHF. As DNA, the CDR3 is TGTGCCATCAGTCCCGGGACAGGAGGGGTATCACCCCTCCACTTT.

The chain combines TRBV15 with TRBJ1-1, with D maybe TRBD1 (5 bases). Between the trimmed V and J ends, which lost 1 base and 11 bases, there was a span of 14 bases. CDR1 LNHNV and CDR2 YYDKDF come from the germline V gene (reference sequence). The CDR3 runs 13 residues. CDR3: CATSRGLTGGAFF. The CDR3 DNA follows: TGTGCCACCAGCAGAGGACTAACAGGCGGCGCTTTCTTT.

This clonotype was observed a handful of times. The rearrangement links TRBV7-2 to TRBJ2-3, with TRBD2 as a possible D gene (6 bases). V dropped 2 bases and J dropped 2 bases, with 17 bases sitting between them. CDR1 SGHTA and CDR2 FQGNSA come from the germline V gene. The CDR3 sequence is 17 residues long. CDR3 in DNA: TGTGCCAGCAGCTTAAGGAGCGGCCGGGGGTTCACAGATACGCAGTATTTT. It translates to CASSLRSGRGFTDTQYF.

The chain employs TRBV28 and TRBJ2-1; a weak D match, TRBD2 (6 bases). There are 14 residues in the CDR3. CDR1 MDHEN and CDR2 SYDVKM come from the germline V gene. Trimming left V 6 bases short and J 9 bases short, with 18 bases between. As DNA, the CDR3 is TGTGCCAGCAGGGCTGGGACGGGAGCTCCTGAGCAGTTCTTC. This sequence encodes CASRAGTGAPEQFF.

The chain is built from TRBV18 and TRBJ1-1; D remains ambiguous. Trimming stripped 2 bases from V and 4 bases from J, with 8 bases between. The germline V gene encodes CDR1 KGHSH and CDR2 LQKENI. This CDR3 spans 13 amino acids. CDR3 in amino acids: CASSPMKVTEAFF. For the CDR3, the DNA is TGTGCCAGCTCACCAATGAAGGTCACTGAAGCTTTCTTT.